At least ten counts were recorded for the clone carrying this T cell receptor beta chain. What it binds is not known. The record originates from a study of Graves' ophthalmopathy and Graves' hyperthyroidism. The CDR3 totals 16 residues. Trimming pared 1 base from V and 5 bases from J, leaving 17 bases between. Germline V lookup: CDR1 MGHRA, CDR2 YSYEKL. Whole-study results and caveats: Forecasting of ophthalmopathy progression by the model achieved around 71% sensitivity and less than 80% specificity. Discriminating ophthalmopathy from stable hyperthyroidism, a 13-signature model attained a sensitivity of about 85% and a specificity of approximately 77%.

Other autoimmune diseases, uncontrolled infections, pregnancy or lactation led to the exclusion of patients. The sequenced template was RNA, covering the TCR beta CDR3 region. An opening RT-PCR round employed HTBI primers and preceded a second-round multiplex PCR. TCRdb passed the multiplex PCR reads through MiXCR, listing each CDR3 protein once. This sample has 560,000 or so distinct CDR3 sequences, with under 40% found just once. Sequenced input: peripheral blood or thyroid tissue (not recorded which). The sequence was collected from an adult man with Graves' hyperthyroidism. The chain carries TRBV4-1 and TRBJ1-2; D possibly corresponds to TRBD1 (5 bases). The CDR3 region has the DNA TGCGCCAGCAGCCAAGGGTACCAGGGAGGCGAGTATGGCTACACCTTC. It is translated as CASSQGYQGGEYGYTF.